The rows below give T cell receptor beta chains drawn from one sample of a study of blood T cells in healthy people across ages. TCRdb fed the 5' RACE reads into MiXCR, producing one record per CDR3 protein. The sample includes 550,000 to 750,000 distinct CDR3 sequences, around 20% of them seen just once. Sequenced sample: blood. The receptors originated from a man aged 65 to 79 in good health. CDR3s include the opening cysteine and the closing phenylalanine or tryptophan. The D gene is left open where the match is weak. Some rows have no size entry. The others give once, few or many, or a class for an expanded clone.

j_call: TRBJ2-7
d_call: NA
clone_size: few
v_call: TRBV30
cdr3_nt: TGTGCCTGGAGTGTACAGGGCACATTCTCCTACGAGCAGTACTTC
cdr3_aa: CAWSVQGTFSYEQYF

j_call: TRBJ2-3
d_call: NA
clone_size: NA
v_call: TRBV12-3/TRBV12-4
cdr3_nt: TGTGCCAGCAGTCCCCGCCGGGGCACAGATACGCAGTATTTT
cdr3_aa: CASSPRRGTDTQYF

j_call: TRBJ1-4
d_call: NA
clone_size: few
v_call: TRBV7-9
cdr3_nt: TGTGCCAGCAGCCCAAGAGGCAGGATGGCAACTAATGAAAAACTGTTTTTT
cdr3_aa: CASSPRGRMATNEKLFF

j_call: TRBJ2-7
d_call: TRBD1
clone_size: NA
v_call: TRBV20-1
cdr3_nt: TGCAGTGCTAGCCGACCGGGACAGGGATACGAGCAGTACTTC
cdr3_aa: CSASRPGQGYEQYF

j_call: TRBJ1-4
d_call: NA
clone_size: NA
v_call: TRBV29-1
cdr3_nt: TGCAGCGCGAAAGGGGCAGGGGTAGTGGAAAAACTGTTTTTT
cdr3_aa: CSAKGAGVVEKLFF

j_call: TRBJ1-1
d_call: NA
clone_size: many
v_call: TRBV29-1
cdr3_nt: TGCAGCGTTGAAGGTACAGGTGGCACTGAAGCTTTCTTT
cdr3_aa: CSVEGTGGTEAFF

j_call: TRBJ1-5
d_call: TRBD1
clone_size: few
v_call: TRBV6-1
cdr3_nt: TGTGCCAGCAGCGGGACAGAAAATCAGCCCCAGCATTTT
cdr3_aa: CASSGTENQPQHF

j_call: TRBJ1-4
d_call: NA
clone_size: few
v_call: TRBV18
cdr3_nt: TGTGCCAGCTCAGCGAACCTTGGGGATAATGAAAAACTGTTTTTT
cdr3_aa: CASSANLGDNEKLFF

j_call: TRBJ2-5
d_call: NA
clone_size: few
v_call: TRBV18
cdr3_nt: TGTGCCAGCTCACCGTTGGGGGAAGAGACCCAGTACTTC
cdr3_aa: CASSPLGEETQYF

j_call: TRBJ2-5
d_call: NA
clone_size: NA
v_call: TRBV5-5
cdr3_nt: TGTGCCAGCAGCTGGCTAGGGGGGCCCCAAGAGACCCAGTACTTC
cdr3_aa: CASSWLGGPQETQYF

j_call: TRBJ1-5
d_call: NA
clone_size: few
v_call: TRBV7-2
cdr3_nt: TGTGCCAGCAGCTCGGACAGCGCAGTTAATCAGCCCCAGCATTTT
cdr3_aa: CASSSDSAVNQPQHF

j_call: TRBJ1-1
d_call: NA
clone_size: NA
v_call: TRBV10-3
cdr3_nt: TGTGCCATCAGTCAGGTCCCGAACACTGAAGCTTTCTTT
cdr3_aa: CAISQVPNTEAFF

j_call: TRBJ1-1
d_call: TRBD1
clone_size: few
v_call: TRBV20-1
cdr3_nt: TGCAGTGCTAACAGGGGGCTCTCTGAGGCTTTCTTT
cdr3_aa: CSANRGLSEAFF

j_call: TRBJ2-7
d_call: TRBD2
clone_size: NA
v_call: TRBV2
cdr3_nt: TGTGCCAGCAGCACCGGGACTAGCGAAGTCTACGAGCAGTACTTC
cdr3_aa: CASSTGTSEVYEQYF

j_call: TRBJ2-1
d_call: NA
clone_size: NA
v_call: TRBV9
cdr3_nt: TGTGCCAGCAGCGGATGGACAGCTAGCTCCTACAATGAGCAGTTCTTC
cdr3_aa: CASSGWTASSYNEQFF

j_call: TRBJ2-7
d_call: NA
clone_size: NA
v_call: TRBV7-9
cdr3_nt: TGTGCCAGCAGCCAACTCGGAGCTTTGGCCTACGAGCAGTACTTC
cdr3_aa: CASSQLGALAYEQYF

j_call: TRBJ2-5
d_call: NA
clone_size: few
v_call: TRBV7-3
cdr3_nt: TGTGCCAGCAGCTTGGGAACTGGCGTATGGGAGACCCAGTACTTC
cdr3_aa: CASSLGTGVWETQYF

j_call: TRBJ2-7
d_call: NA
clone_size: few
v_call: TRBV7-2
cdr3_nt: TGTGCCAGCAGCTCGTCGGGGGCTGGCTACGAGCAGTACTTC
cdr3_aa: CASSSSGAGYEQYF

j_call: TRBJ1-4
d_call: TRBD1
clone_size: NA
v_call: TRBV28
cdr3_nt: TGTGCCAGCAGTTCTCTCGCAGGGGGGTCTGAAAAACTGTTTTTT
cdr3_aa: CASSSLAGGSEKLFF

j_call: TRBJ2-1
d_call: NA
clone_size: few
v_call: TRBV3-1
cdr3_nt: TGTGCCAGCAGCCAAGTCGGAACGGGATGGGATGAGCAGTTCTTC
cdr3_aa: CASSQVGTGWDEQFF

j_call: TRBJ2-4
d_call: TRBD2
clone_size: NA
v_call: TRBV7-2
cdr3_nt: TGTGCCAGCACCGGACTAGCGGGAGGCCGGTACATTCAGTACTTC
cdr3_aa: CASTGLAGGRYIQYF

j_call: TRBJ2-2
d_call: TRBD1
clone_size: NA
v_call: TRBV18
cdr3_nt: TGTGCCAGCTCAGGCGGACAGGCTGTTGCCGGGGAGCTGTTTTTT
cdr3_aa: CASSGGQAVAGELFF

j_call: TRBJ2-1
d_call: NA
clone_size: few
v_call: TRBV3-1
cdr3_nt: TGTGCCAGCAGCCTGTCGGACAATGAGCAGTTCTTC
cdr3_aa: CASSLSDNEQFF

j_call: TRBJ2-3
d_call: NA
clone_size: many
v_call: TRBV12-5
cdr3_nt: TGTGCTAGTGGTTTATCCACAGATACGCAGTATTTT
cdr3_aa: CASGLSTDTQYF

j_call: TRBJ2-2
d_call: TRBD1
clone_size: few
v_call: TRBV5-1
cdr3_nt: TGCGCCAGCAGCCTGACGGGACAGTCAGACACCGGGGAGCTGTTTTTT
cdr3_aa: CASSLTGQSDTGELFF

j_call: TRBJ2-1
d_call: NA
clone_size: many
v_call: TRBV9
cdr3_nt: TGTGCCAGCACGCGTAGGGCGGGCCCTGAGCAGTTCTTC
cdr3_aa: CASTRRAGPEQFF

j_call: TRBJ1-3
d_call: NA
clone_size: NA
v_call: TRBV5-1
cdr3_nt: TGCGCCAGCAGCTCTGGACTGCTTGCTGGAAACACCATATATTTT
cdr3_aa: CASSSGLLAGNTIYF

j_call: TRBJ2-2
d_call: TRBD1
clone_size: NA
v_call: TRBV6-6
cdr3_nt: TGTGCCAGCAGCGGCCCGGGACAGGGAACCGGGGAGCTGTTTTTT
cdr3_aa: CASSGPGQGTGELFF

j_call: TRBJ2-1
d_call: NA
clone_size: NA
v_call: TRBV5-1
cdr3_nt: TGCGCCAGCAGCTTTACGGGTTTGAGCTCCTACAATGAGCAGTTCTTC
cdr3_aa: CASSFTGLSSYNEQFF

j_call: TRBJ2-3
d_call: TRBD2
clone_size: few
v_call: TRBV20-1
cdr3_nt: TGCAGTGCTAGCGGGAGGGACAAAGGAGATACGCAGTATTTT
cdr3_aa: CSASGRDKGDTQYF

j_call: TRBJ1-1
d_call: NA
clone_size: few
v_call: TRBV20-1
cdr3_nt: TGCAGTGCTAGAGGCACCGGGGCGAACACTGAAGCTTTCTTT
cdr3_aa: CSARGTGANTEAFF

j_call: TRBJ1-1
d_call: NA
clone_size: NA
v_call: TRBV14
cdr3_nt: TGTGCCAGCAGCCGGCTGGCGGGGGGCACTGAAGCTTTCTTT
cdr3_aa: CASSRLAGGTEAFF